One T cell receptor (beta chain) is described in this entry. The antigen is not known. These data originate in a study of cytomegalovirus exposure and HLA in healthy donors. On the study more broadly: Among about 200 million T cells, an earlier analysis found roughly 100 million unique TCR beta sequences.

This CDR3 is built from 12 residues. The trim removed 6 bases at V and 8 bases at J, leaving 3 bases unmatched. Germline lookup yields CDR1 MNHEY and CDR2 SVGAGI. Study results and limitations: In an earlier analysis, productive rearrangement rates for most beta V segments clustered near 87% or 30%. Later analysis indicated greater clonal expansion among HLA-associated TCR beta chains than among equally common other chains. Most CMV-associated TCR beta chains appeared HLA-restricted in a later analysis.

The PCR used 60 Vbeta and 13 Jbeta primers. Generated by immunoSEQ multiplex PCR, the TCRdb table keeps only in-frame clones and is missing some. This repertoire comprises around 100,000 clones; its ten largest clones make up 3% to 3.5%. This chain joins TRBV6-5 and TRBJ2-3, with 9 bases fitting TRBD1. What was sequenced was PBMCs. The clonotype was recovered from a middle-aged man in good health and CMV-seronegative. The CDR3 nucleotides read TGTGCCAGCAGCCGACAGGGGGGTACGCAGTATTTT. It is translated as CASSRQGGTQYF.